This T cell receptor beta chain was captured by sequencing in a study of T cell changes during pregnancy in multiple sclerosis. The V segment lost 6 bases and the J segment 7 bases; nucleotides outside the gene matches: 4. Per the germline V gene, CDR1 is SQVTM and CDR2 is ANQGSEA. CDR3 size: 13 residues. TCRdb's table, derived via immunoSEQ multiplex PCR, lists solely in-frame clones and lacks some. This sample has about 100,000 clones, with approximately 94% found just once. The V gene is TRBV29-1, the J gene TRBJ2-1; 12 nucleotides align to TRBD2. This sequence was found in a female donor with multiple sclerosis, enrolled in a pregnancy study. The sequencing used peripheral blood, collected in the second trimester of pregnancy. The CDR3 DNA reads TGCAGCGTGGCTAGCGGGAGGGAAAATGAGCAGTTCTTC. Protein sequence: CSVASGRENEQFF.